This T cell receptor (beta chain) derives from a study of cytomegalovirus exposure and HLA in healthy donors (dated by TCRdb to 2016 to 2017). As for the study more broadly: In an earlier analysis of 550 to 750 of the donors, 250 to 300 Gb of sequence data and some 100 million unique TCR beta sequences from 150 million to 200 million T cells were reported. Alongside the repertoire data, information on donor age, sex, ethnicity and CMV serostatus was compiled. The later analysis used no new phenotypic data to find candidate immune exposures, relying instead on TCR beta sequences and their occurrence across donors. The study profiled the T cell repertoires of 500 to 800 subjects by immunosequencing and related them to cytomegalovirus serostatus. Roughly 300 gigabases of sequencing data and approximately 84 million unique TCR sequences were included in an early release covering about 620 HLA-typed donors. Every repertoire in the discovery cohort had been generated on one and the same sequencing platform. Typing coverage varied by locus: roughly 620-640 donors for A, B, C, DRB1 and DQB1; more than 500 for DQA1; some 610 for DPA1; some 470 for DPB1. A separate validation cohort of some 130 different subjects was used in addition to the 666-subject first cohort. In a later genetic analysis, genome-wide SNP genotypes for about 65% of the roughly 670 donors were used, and that subset was treated as a discovery cohort. The study was designed to test whether signatures of past pathogen exposure could be identified by cataloging public T cell receptors. To predict cytomegalovirus infection status, the study combined high-throughput TCR immunosequencing, statistical association of individual TCRs with disease status, and machine learning. An earlier analysis of some 500 of the donors used high-throughput TCR beta sequencing to judge whether each TCR beta V gene segment behaved as functional or pseudogenic. Of the roughly 430 genotyped donors, approximately 82% fell in the genetic ancestry cluster associated with self-reported Caucasian donors. To study patterns of TCR occurrence, a later analysis re-analyzed previously published TCR beta repertoires from several hundred donors and added high-resolution HLA genotyping. HLA typing covered class I and class II loci at four-digit resolution. Among 300 to 450 genotyped donors of the cohort, an average of around 240,000 unique TCR beta nucleotide sequences were sequenced per donor, around a sixth of them non-productive. Roughly 5 DR-DQ haplotypes were handled as single units for association and clustering because linkage in the cohort was strong.

In the germline V gene, CDR1 corresponds to SQVTM and CDR2 to ANQGSEA. Its CDR3 holds 12 amino acids, cysteine through phenylalanine. Of the read, only the CDR3 DNA is kept; its 36 bases are in frame from base 1. For this chain, trimming is 4 bases at the V end and 3 bases at the J end, and the number of junction bases without a gene match is 3. The cohort consisted of 666 healthy bone marrow donors. All cohort members were sampled while nominally healthy, although unrecorded immune exposures were likely present. The donor was CMV seronegative and was included in the group of around 320 seronegative cohort members. A peripheral blood sample was provided by each donor, and peripheral blood mononuclear cells were used for TCR beta sequencing. The Qiagen DNeasy Blood Extraction Kit was used to extract genomic DNA from the blood cell samples. Study-wide conclusions, independent of this receptor: Most TCR sequences were seen in very few donors, while some public TCRs were found in many individuals. The only immune exposure information available for the cohort was CMV serostatus. Broadly in line with IMGT annotations, most TCR beta V segments showed up in productive rearrangements about 87% or about 30% of the time in an earlier analysis of approximately 600 of the donors. According to a later analysis, TCR association rates differed among HLA loci, with DRB1 alleles showing the most associated TCRs and HLA-C alleles showing the fewest. The authors suggested that the approach could potentially be extended to other disease states and immunological phenotypes. In a later genetic analysis, fewer N-insertions in productive TCRs were reported among donors in an Asian-associated ancestry cluster than the roughly 710-donor mean. In the study, about 150 TCR beta chains were listed as associated with cytomegalovirus. Some IMGT-functional V segments, including TRBV6-2 and TRBV6-3, could not be distinguished by the 87-base-pair reads and were therefore excluded. In this cohort, only TCR beta chains were sequenced, and detectable features were limited by the absence of alpha or paired-chain data. In a later genetic analysis, a missense DCLRE1C variant was associated with V-gene and J-gene trimming of TCR beta chains, and the association was replicated in an independent cohort. A few of the identified cytomegalovirus-associated TCR beta chains were confirmed in vitro to be specific for cytomegalovirus antigens. Compared with equally common non-associated chains, HLA-associated TCR beta chains in a later analysis were more clonally expanded and had lower generation probabilities. A later analysis found that most CMV-associated TCR beta chains appeared HLA-restricted, with HLA associations seemingly driven largely by CMV exposure. Roughly uniform sequencing depth across donors was assumed in presence/absence analyses, although this assumption may not hold. Specific HLA alleles were associated with more than 15,000 TCR beta sequences at a false discovery rate of 0.05 in a later analysis. In a later analysis, several top co-occurrence clusters were reported to appear linked to parvovirus B19, influenza, CMV and Epstein-Barr virus. Around 16 rarely observed V segments, including chromosome 9 orphons, were excluded from the earlier analysis of 550 to 700 of the donors because counts were too low. Because HLA typing was missing for some donors at each locus, association tests included only the typed subset. Correlated functional status among segregating V segments might be attributable to linkage disequilibrium, but an unknown experimental factor could not be ruled out. In both the original and validation cohorts, the classifier was reported to diagnose cytomegalovirus status with high specificity and sensitivity. Strong co-occurrence of HLA alleles, especially DR and DQ, made assigning TCR associations to individual alleles difficult. A further reported finding was that TCR beta sequences accurately predicted the HLA-A and HLA-B alleles for most subjects in the first cohort. A cluster of highly shared sequence variants was judged likely to represent a technical artifact of the sequencing pipeline.

This clone was seen just once. Its antigen remains unidentified. Base qualities are missing; no much larger clone stands one base away. Library generation was performed with the immunoSEQ multiplex PCR assay. For the multiplex PCR, a mixture combining 60 forward primers for TCR Vbeta segments and 13 reverse primers for TCR Jbeta segments was used. Amplification of the CDR3 region of rearranged TCR beta genes was performed with a multiplex PCR assay on genomic DNA. Amplified TCR beta libraries were sequenced as 87-base-pair reads on the Illumina HiSeq System. On the study's bioinformatics: A later analysis tallied tens of millions of unique TCR beta chains across the roughly 610 repertoires, and some 10 million of those chains were shared by two or more donors. To remove PCR and sequencing errors, raw reads were error-corrected and collapsed into unique sequences using a nearest-neighbor algorithm that merged closely related sequences. V, D and J gene segments were assigned by aligning CDR3 sequences to IMGT reference sequences. For a sequence to be retained, at least a six-nucleotide match to both a V gene segment and a J gene segment was required. Rearrangements were classified as productive when the CDR3 lacked stop codons and remained in frame with V and J, and all other rearrangements were classified as non-productive. CDR3 was defined according to IMGT convention as the region running from the second conserved V-encoded cysteine to the conserved J-encoded phenylalanine. The earlier analysis of some 550 of the donors excluded any sequence lacking an unambiguous match to a single V gene segment. In an earlier analysis of approximately 590 of the donors, a V segment was called functional when productive rearrangements were above 56.7%, and segregating when the standard deviation between donors exceeded 5%. A statistical classification framework was developed to diagnose cytomegalovirus status using the catalog of TCR beta chain sequences. In a later analysis, TCR nucleotide sequences were compared against IMGT/GENE-DB human TR gene sequences so that V and J genes could be assigned. A later analysis assigned CDR3 sequences and most-parsimonious VDJ recombination scenarios with the TCRdist pipeline. In a later analysis, each TCR beta chain was defined by its CDR3 amino acid sequence together with its V-gene family, and reads lacking a unique V-gene family were excluded. As a way to deal with suspected cross-contamination and a sequencing artifact, a later analysis dropped approximately 570 nucleotide sequences that were highly shared and had low generation probability. For each public chain, a later analysis derived a clonal expansion index from normalized ranks of inferred template counts within each repertoire. In a later analysis, generation probabilities were computed with a VDJ recombination model fitted to out-of-frame rearrangements, and the resulting probabilities were checked against IGoR. In a later analysis, TCR-TCR, TCR-HLA and TCR-CMV co-occurrence was scored with hypergeometric tests, and a repertoire-size bias correction was applied to TCR pairs. To estimate false discovery rates, a later analysis permuted the HLA or CMV assignments 20 times. In a later analysis, co-occurring TCRs were grouped with DBSCAN, and TCRdist sequence similarity was added when clustering was performed within HLA-allele-positive subsets. For co-occurrence clustering, repertoires with fewer than 30,000 or more than 120,000 public chains were excluded, along with five repertoires with anomalous nucleotide sharing. TCRdb carries this immuneACCESS record with in-frame sequences only. Its versions omit some clonotypes, under half of them owing to an unresolved V gene in the studies checked, with the rest unexplained. D and trimming were read from the DNA, whereas the V and J calls and clone size are those reported in that table. The sample table shows roughly 220,000 clones, and 65% to 85% are seen once. Clones ranked in the top ten supply 1.7% of the sample.

The chain employs TRBV29-1 and TRBJ2-7; 7 middle bases align to TRBD1. Input material: PBMCs. The receptor was isolated from a man aged 50 to 60 in good health and CMV-seronegative. This receptor has the CDR3 CSVADRDYEQYF. The nucleotides are TGCAGCGTTGCCGACAGGGACTACGAGCAGTACTTC.